This T cell receptor beta chain was observed in a study of T cells in Graves' hyperthyroidism and ophthalmopathy. The TCR beta CDR3 regions underwent amplification using RNA transcripts as the source. An initial round of RT-PCR targeting the TCR CDR3 relied on the HTBI primer set. TCRdb recomputed calls from the multiplex PCR reads with MiXCR, one row per CDR3 protein. The sample shows about 380,000 distinct CDR3 sequences, approximately 13% of them seen only once. Germline lookup yields CDR1 KGHDR and CDR2 SFDVKD. V was pared by 2 bases and J by 1 base, with 5 bases of the junction left unmatched. This CDR3 comprises 16 residues. In this sample, this clonotype turned up many times. With a duration under 2 months, the hyperthyroidism was newly diagnosed in patients aged 18 to 65. Cells are PBMCs isolated from more than 8.5 ml of fresh blood.

This clonotype was sampled from a young man with Graves' hyperthyroidism that later progressed to Graves' ophthalmopathy. V gene TRBV24-1 combines with J gene TRBJ2-5, with TRBD2 matching over 8 bases. What was sequenced was blood. CDR3 protein: CATSDSGLGPQETQYF. CDR3 bases: TGTGCCACCAGTGATTCGGGACTAGGCCCCCAAGAGACCCAGTACTTC.